This T cell receptor (beta chain) came from a study of T cell responses to AZD1222 COVID-19 vaccine. V lost 3 bases, J lost 4 bases, and 6 bases stayed unmatched. There are 15 residues in the CDR3. Germline CDR1 and CDR2: PRHDT and FYEKMQ (reference sequence). Repertoires were generated with immunoSEQ multiplex PCR, while TCRdb's copy carries only in-frame clones and drops some. The sample shows 200,000 or so clones, about nine tenths of them seen only once. Study findings and constraints: Spike-specific TCR breadth and depth both grew after two AZD1222 doses.

With regard to this clone: What it binds is not known.

The chain has TRBV13 and TRBJ2-1, with 7 positions matching TRBD2. The sample consisted of peripheral blood, taken on day 0 of MenACWY control vaccination. The TCR originated in an adult in good health. DNA for the CDR3: TGTGCCAGCAGCTTCGGGCTAGCGGAATACAATGAGCAGTTCTTC. As protein: CASSFGLAEYNEQFF.